The sample holds many counts of the clone carrying this TCR beta chain. The record originates from a study of blood T cell repertoires in COVID-19. The CDR3 loop spans 15 amino acids. V was pared by 4 bases and J by 5 bases, with 19 bases between. Germline loops: CDR1 SGHRS, CDR2 YFSETQ. Using immunoSEQ multiplex PCR, the repertoire was profiled, and TCRdb retains in-frame clones only, with some absent. The profile shows about 160,000 clones, more than 80% of them singletons. The chain couples TRBV5-1 to TRBJ2-7; D may be TRBD1 (5 bases). The TCR originated in a man aged 70 or older with acute or convalescent COVID-19. The source material was peripheral blood. DNA of the CDR3: TGCGCCAGCAGCGTACTCCAGGGTAGGCAGGACGAGCAGTACTTC. It translates to CASSVLQGRQDEQYF.